This T cell receptor beta chain emerged from a study of cytomegalovirus exposure and HLA in healthy donors. Use of 60 Vbeta and 13 Jbeta primers characterized the PCR. Sequencing was performed with immunoSEQ multiplex PCR; in TCRdb, only in-frame clones are kept and a portion is missing. This table holds 150,000 to 200,000 clones, 79% found once. Many counts were recorded for this clone. Antigen unknown. Study results and caveats: In most subjects, TCR beta sequences reportedly gave accurate predictions of HLA-A and HLA-B alleles. Most TCR sequences were rare, but some public TCRs occurred in many donors. About 87% or about 30% of the time was how often most TCR beta V segments were productive, according to an earlier analysis.

Trimming took 3 bases from V and 1 from J, leaving 10 bases between them. CDR1 is MDHEN, CDR2 SYDVKM, per germline. The CDR3 spans 15 residues. This clonotype originated in a woman in her 50s in good health and CMV-seronegative. The chain links TRBV28 to TRBJ1-5; perhaps TRBD1 as D (5 bases). The sample comprised PBMCs. In DNA form, the CDR3 reads TGTGCCAGCAGTTTCGTACAGGTGAGCAATCAGCCCCAGCATTTT. Translated, it gives CASSFVQVSNQPQHF.